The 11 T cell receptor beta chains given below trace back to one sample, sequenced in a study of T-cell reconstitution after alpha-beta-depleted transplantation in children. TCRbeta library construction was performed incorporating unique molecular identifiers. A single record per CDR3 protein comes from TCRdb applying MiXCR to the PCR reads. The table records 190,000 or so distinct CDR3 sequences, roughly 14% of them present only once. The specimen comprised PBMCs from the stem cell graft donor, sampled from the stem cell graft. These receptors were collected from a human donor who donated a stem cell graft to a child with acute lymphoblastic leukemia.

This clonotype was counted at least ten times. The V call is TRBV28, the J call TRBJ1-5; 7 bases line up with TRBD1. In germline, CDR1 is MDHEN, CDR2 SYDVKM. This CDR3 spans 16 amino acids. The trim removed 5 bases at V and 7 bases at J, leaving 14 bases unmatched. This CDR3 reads CASSKGGRGSKQPQHF. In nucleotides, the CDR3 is TGTGCCAGCAGTAAAGGGGGCCGAGGGTCAAAGCAGCCCCAGCATTTT.

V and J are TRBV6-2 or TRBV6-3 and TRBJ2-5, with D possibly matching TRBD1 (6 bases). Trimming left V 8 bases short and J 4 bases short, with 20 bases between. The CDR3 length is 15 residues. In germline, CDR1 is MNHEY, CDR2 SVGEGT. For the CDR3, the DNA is TGTGCCAGCGGCCCAGTGGGGCAGGGGACAGAGACCCAGTACTTC. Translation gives CASGPVGQGTETQYF.

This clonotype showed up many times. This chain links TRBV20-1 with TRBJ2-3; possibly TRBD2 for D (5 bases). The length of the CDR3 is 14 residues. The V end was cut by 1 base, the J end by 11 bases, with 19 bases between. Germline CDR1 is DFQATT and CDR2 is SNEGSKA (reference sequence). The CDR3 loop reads CSARVPRRAGVQYF. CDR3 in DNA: TGCAGTGCTAGAGTCCCCCGACGGGCGGGCGTGCAGTATTTT.

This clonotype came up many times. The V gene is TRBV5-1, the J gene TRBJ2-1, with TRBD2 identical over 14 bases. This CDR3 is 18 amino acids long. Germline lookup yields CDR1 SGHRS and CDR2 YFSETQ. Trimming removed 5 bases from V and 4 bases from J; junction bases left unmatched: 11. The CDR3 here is CASRPGLAGGPRYNEQFF. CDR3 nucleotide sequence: TGCGCCAGCAGACCCGGACTAGCGGGAGGACCAAGGTACAATGAGCAGTTCTTC. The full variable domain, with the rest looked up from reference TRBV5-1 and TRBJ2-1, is KAGVTQTPRYLIKTRGQQVTLSCSPISGHRSVSWYQQTPGQGLQFLFEYFSETQRNKGNFPGRFSGRQFSNSRSEMNVSTLELGDSALYLCASRPGLAGGPRYNEQFFGPGTRLTVL.

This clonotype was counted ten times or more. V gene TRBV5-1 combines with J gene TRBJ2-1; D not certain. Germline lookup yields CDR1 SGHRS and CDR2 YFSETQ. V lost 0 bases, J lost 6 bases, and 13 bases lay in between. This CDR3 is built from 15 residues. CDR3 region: CASSLALHQGNEQFF. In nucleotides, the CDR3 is TGCGCCAGCAGCTTGGCCCTACATCAAGGCAATGAGCAGTTCTTC.

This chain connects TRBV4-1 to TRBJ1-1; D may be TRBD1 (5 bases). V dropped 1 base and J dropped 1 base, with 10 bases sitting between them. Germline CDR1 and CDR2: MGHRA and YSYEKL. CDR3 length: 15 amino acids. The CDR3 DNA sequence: TGCGCCAGCAGCCAAGTTGGGGCGGCGAACACTGAAGCTTTCTTT. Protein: CASSQVGAANTEAFF.

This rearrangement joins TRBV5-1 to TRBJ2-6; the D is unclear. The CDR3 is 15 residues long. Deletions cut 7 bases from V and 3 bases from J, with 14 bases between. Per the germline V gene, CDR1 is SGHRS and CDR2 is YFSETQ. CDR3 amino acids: CASGDGPDGANVLTF. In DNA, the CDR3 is TGCGCCAGCGGAGACGGGCCGGATGGGGCCAACGTCCTGACTTTC.

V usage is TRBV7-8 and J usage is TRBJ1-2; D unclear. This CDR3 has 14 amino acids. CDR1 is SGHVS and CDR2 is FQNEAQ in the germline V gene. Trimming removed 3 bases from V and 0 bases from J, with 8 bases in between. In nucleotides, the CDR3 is TGTGCCAGCAGCTTGCGCCGAACTAACTATGGCTACACCTTC. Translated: CASSLRRTNYGYTF.

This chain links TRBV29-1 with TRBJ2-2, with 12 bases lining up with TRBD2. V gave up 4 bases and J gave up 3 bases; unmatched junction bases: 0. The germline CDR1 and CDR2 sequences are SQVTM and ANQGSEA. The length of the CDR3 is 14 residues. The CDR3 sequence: CSVGLAGDTGELFF. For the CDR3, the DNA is TGCAGCGTTGGACTAGCGGGAGACACCGGGGAGCTGTTTTTT.

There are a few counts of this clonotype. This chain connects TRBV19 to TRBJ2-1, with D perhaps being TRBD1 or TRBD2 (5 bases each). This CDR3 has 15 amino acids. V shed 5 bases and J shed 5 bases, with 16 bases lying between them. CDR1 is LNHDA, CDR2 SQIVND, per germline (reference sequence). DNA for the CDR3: TGTGCCAGTAGTCGGGACCACCGGAGGAACAATGAGCAGTTCTTC. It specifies CASSRDHRRNNEQFF.

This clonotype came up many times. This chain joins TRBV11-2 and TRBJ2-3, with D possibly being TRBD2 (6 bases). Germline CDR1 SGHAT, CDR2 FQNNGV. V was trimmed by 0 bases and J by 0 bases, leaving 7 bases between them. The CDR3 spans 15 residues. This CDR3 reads CASSLEGLSTDTQYF. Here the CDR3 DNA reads TGTGCCAGCAGCTTAGAAGGACTAAGCACAGATACGCAGTATTTT.